The text below deals with one T cell receptor (beta chain). Its specificity is not known. Other DNA variants within this sample encode the same CDR3. This CDR3 region has 18 residues. The V segment lost 4 bases and the J segment 5 bases; nucleotides outside the gene matches: 16. CDR1 is SGHVS, CDR2 FQNEAQ, per germline. The data were taken from a study of cytomegalovirus exposure and HLA in healthy donors. Notes on the study in general: 87-base-pair reads could not separate some V segments, including TRBV6-2 and TRBV6-3. Common viral pathogens seemed to be connected with several of the most significant clusters, according to a later analysis. The likely explanation for a cluster of highly shared sequence variants was sequencing artifact.

It was with 60 Vbeta and 13 Jbeta primers that the PCR ran. Only in-frame clones appear in the TCRdb table, and some are missing; sequencing was by immunoSEQ multiplex PCR. The profile shows roughly 160,000 clones, 65% to 85% of them singletons. The material sequenced was PBMCs. The chain links TRBV7-8 to TRBJ2-5; 10 bases match TRBD2. This clonotype originated in a man in his fifties or sixties in good health and CMV-seronegative. This chain's CDR3 is CASSSRGLAGALQETQYF. CDR3 coding DNA: TGTGCCAGCAGCTCCCGCGGGCTAGCGGGGGCCCTACAGGAGACCCAGTACTTC.